The clone carrying this TCR beta chain was counted ten times or more. Its specificity is unknown. This specimen belongs to a study of T cells in Graves' hyperthyroidism and ophthalmopathy. Findings and caveats of the study: Most clonotypes expanded in the thyroid (above 0.001) were also present in blood.

Germline V lookup: CDR1 SGHRS, CDR2 YFSETQ. The V segment lost 4 bases and the J segment 7 bases; nucleotides outside the gene matches: 7. The CDR3 has 13 residues. From RNA transcripts, TCR beta CDR3 regions were amplified. Researchers ran a first-round RT-PCR on the TCR CDR3 using the HTBI primer set. TCRdb reprocessed the multiplex PCR reads with MiXCR, giving one entry per CDR3 protein. This table holds some 500,000 distinct CDR3 sequences, roughly 24% found once. Diagnoses rested on clinical symptoms, serum thyroxine and TRAb, thyroid ultrasound and orbital computed tomography. The chain is built from TRBV5-1 and TRBJ1-1, with 7 bases lining up with TRBD1. Specimen: blood. This TCR came from a woman aged 25 to 39 with Graves' ophthalmopathy. The CDR3 nucleotides read TGCGCCAGCAGCGGGGGACAGCTTCATGAAGCTTTCTTT. It codes for CASSGGQLHEAFF. Variable domain in full (rest from reference TRBV5-1 and TRBJ1-1): KAGVTQTPRYLIKTRGQQVTLSCSPISGHRSVSWYQQTPGQGLQFLFEYFSETQRNKGNFPGRFSGRQFSNSRSEMNVSTLELGDSALYLCASSGGQLHEAFFGQGTRLTVV.